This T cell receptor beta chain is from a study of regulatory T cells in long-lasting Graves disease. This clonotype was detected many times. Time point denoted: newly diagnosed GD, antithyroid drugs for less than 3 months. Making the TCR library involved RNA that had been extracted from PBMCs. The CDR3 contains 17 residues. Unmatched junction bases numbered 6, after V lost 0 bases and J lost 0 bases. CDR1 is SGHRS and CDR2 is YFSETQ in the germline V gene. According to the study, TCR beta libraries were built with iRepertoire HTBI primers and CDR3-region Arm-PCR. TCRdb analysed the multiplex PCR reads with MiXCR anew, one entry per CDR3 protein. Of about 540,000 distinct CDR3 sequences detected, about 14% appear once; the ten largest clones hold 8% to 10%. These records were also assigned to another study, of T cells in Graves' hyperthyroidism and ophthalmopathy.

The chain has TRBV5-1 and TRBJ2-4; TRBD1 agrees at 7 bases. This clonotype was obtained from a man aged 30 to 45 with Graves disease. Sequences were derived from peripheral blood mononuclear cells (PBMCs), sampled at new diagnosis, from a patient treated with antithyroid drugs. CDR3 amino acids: CASSLETGPLAKNIQYF. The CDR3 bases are TGCGCCAGCAGCTTGGAGACAGGGCCACTAGCCAAAAACATTCAGTACTTC.